The subject of this entry is one T cell receptor (beta chain). Its target is unknown. Here immunoSEQ multiplex PCR was the method, and the copy in TCRdb shows in-frame clones only, minus some. The top ten hold more than 15% of the sample, which has tens of thousands of clones, around 90% seen once. Blood got drawn at baseline, again on cycle 4 day 1, and then on cycle 7 day 1. CDR3 length equals 16 residues. Trimming cost V 3 bases and J 0 bases, with 18 bases left between them. The germline V gene has CDR1 GTSNPN and CDR2 SVGIG (reference sequence). This sample stems from a study of OX40 agonist ivuxolimab in advanced cancers. Across the study: Patients with hepatocellular carcinoma, melanoma, renal cell or head and neck cancer made up the dose-escalation patients. There were three patients with partial responses, one having hepatocellular carcinoma and two cutaneous melanoma. The study's findings and limits: More expanded clones were seen, on average, in CD8+ T cells than in CD4+.

The sequencing here drew on CD4+ or CD8+ T cells sorted from blood, taken in a trial of the OX40 agonist ivuxolimab. The chain links TRBV30 to TRBJ2-7, with D perhaps matching TRBD2 (6 bases). This receptor was obtained from an adult with an advanced solid tumor such as melanoma, head and neck, liver or kidney cancer. In nucleotides, the CDR3 is TGTGCCTGGAGGAGGCCCCGGGACTCCCGCTCCTACGAGCAGTACTTC. Protein sequence: CAWRRPRDSRSYEQYF.